This T cell receptor (beta chain) was captured in a study of blood T cell repertoires in COVID-19. Only in-frame clones appear in the TCRdb table, and some are missing; sequencing was by immunoSEQ multiplex PCR. The sample holds about 68,000 clones, 75% to 95% seen once. The specimen sequenced was peripheral blood. The source of this sequence is a man aged 35 to 55 with COVID-19, enrolled during active disease.

CDR3 coding DNA: TGTGCCAGCAGTTACTCCGGACAGGGGGGGCCAGATACGCAGTATTTT. Protein sequence: CASSYSGQGGPDTQYF. This rearrangement joins TRBV6-5 to TRBJ2-3, with 10 bases identical to TRBD1. V lost 0 bases to trimming and J lost 4 bases; unmatched junction nucleotides: 4. The CDR3 contains 16 residues. The germline gives CDR1 MNHEY, CDR2 SVGAGI.